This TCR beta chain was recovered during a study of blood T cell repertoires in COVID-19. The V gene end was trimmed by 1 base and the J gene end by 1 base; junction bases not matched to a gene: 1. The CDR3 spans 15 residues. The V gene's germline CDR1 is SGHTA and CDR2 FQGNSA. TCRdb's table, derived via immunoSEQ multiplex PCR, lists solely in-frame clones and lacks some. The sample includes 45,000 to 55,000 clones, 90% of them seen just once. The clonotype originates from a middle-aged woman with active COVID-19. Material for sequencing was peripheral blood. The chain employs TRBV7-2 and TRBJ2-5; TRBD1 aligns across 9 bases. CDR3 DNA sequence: TGTGCCAGCAGCTTAGAACAGGGGGCCCAAGAGACCCAGTACTTC. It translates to CASSLEQGAQETQYF. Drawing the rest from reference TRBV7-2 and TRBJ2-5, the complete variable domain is GAGVSQSPSNKVTEKGKDVELRCDPISGHTALYWYRQSLGQGLEFLIYFQGNSAPDKSGLPSDRFSAERTGGSVSTLTIQRTQQEDSAVYLCASSLEQGAQETQYFGPGTRLLVL.